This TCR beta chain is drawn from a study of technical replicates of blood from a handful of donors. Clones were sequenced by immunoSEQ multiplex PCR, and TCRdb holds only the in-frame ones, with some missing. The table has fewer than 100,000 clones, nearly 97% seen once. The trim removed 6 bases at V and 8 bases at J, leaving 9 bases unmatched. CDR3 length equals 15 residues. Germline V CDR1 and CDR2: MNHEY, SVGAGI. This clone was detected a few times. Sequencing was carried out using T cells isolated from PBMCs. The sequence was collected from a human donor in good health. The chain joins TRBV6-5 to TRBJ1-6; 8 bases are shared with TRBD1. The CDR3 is CASRAGTGVDSPLHF. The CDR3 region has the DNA TGTGCCAGCAGAGCCGGGACAGGAGTAGATTCACCCCTCCACTTT.